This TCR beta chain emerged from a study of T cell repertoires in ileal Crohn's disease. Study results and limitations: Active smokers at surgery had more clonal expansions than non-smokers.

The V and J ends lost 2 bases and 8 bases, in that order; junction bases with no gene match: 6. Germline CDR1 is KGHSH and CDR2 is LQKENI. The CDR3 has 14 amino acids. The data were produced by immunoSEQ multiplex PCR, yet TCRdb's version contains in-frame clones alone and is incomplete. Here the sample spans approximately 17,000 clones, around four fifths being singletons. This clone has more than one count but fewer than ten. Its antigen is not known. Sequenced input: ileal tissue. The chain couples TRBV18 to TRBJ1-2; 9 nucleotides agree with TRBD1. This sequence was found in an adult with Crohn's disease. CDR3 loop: CASSPSGQGYGYTF. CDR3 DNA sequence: TGTGCCAGCTCACCATCGGGACAGGGCTACGGCTACACCTTC. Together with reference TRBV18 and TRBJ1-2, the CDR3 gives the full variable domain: NAGVMQNPRHLVRRRGQEARLRCSPMKGHSHVYWYRQLPEEGLKFMVYLQKENIIDESGMPKERFSAEFPKEGPSILRIQQVVRGDSAAYFCASSPSGQGYGYTFGSGTRLTVV.